Below are 22 T cell receptor beta chains sequenced from a single sample in a study of blood T cell repertoires in COVID-19. Clones were sequenced by immunoSEQ multiplex PCR, and TCRdb holds only the in-frame ones, with some missing. Seen here are 150,000 to 200,000 clones, approximately 83% observed once, and the top ten hold about 9.6%. The specimen was peripheral blood. These TCRs come from a man over 45 with active or convalescent COVID-19.

This chain joins TRBV4-2 and TRBJ2-5; D possibly corresponds to TRBD1 (7 bases). This CDR3 is 15 amino acids long. CDR1 and CDR2 from the germline V gene are LGHNA and YNFKEQ. Trimming removed 0 bases at V and 4 bases at J, with 12 bases between. CDR3 coding DNA: TGTGCCAGCAGCCAAGAAGGCCAGGGGGGAGAGACCCAGTACTTC. Translated: CASSQEGQGGETQYF.

The chain uses TRBV9 and TRBJ1-1, with D perhaps TRBD1 (6 bases). The germline V and J ends were trimmed by 0 bases and 5 bases, with 14 bases remaining between them. The CDR3 loop spans 15 amino acids. In germline, CDR1 is SGDLS, CDR2 YYNGEE. CDR3 residues: CASSVDPGQRTEAFF. As DNA, the CDR3 is TGTGCCAGCAGCGTAGATCCGGGACAAAGGACTGAAGCTTTCTTT.

J is TRBJ2-1 and V is TRBV19; 8 positions match TRBD1. Germline V gene sequence: CDR1 LNHDA, CDR2 SQIVND (reference sequence). The CDR3 is made up of 17 amino acids. The ends lost 11 bases at V and 5 bases at J; junction bases unmatched: 20. In DNA form, the CDR3 reads TGTGCCTCAACGGACAGGGCCAAACGGCACTTGAACAATGAGCAGTTCTTC. This sequence encodes CASTDRAKRHLNNEQFF.

This chain joins TRBV19 and TRBJ2-7; TRBD1 aligns across 9 bases. The CDR3 spans 13 residues. V gave up 7 bases and J gave up 7 bases; unmatched junction bases: 8. The V gene's germline CDR1 is LNHDA and CDR2 SQIVND (reference sequence). In DNA form, the CDR3 reads TGTGCCAGTAAGTCGGGGACAGGGATGGAGCAGTACTTC. Amino acids: CASKSGTGMEQYF.

The rearrangement joins TRBV28 to TRBJ2-1; TRBD2 agrees at 8 bases. The CDR3 sequence is 16 residues long. Per germline, CDR1 MDHEN and CDR2 SYDVKM. V trimming: 1 base; J trimming: 4 bases; junction bases outside the gene matches: 6. The CDR3 nucleotides are TGTGCCAGCAGTTTATCGCTAGCGGGCCAATACAATGAGCAGTTCTTC. It is translated as CASSLSLAGQYNEQFF.

This chain uses TRBV5-1 with TRBJ1-6, with a weak D call TRBD1 (6 bases). V lost 4 bases and J 5 bases, leaving 10 bases between the germline ends. This CDR3 comprises 14 residues. From germline, CDR1 is SGHRS and CDR2 YFSETQ. CDR3: CASSAGTNNSPLHF. CDR3 DNA sequence: TGCGCCAGCAGCGCCGGGACAAATAATTCACCCCTCCACTTT.

The gene calls are TRBV4-2 and TRBJ1-4; a possible D gene is TRBD1 (5 bases). Deletions cut 0 bases from V and 7 bases from J, with 12 bases between. This CDR3 has 15 amino acids. The V gene's germline CDR1 is LGHNA and CDR2 YNFKEQ. The CDR3 reads CASSQDWQGGEKLFF. The CDR3 DNA is TGTGCCAGCAGCCAAGATTGGCAGGGCGGTGAAAAACTGTTTTTT.

The CDR3 reads CASRRPPGQGSEAFF. CDR3 sequence (DNA): TGTGCCAGCAGACGACCCCCGGGACAGGGATCGGAAGCTTTCTTT. This chain joins TRBV6-5 and TRBJ1-1; the match to TRBD1 covers 9 bases. The length of the CDR3 is 15 residues. Germline-derived CDR1 and CDR2 are MNHEY and SVGAGI. V dropped 6 bases and J dropped 8; count of bases not matched to a gene: 13.

The chain uses TRBV29-1 and TRBJ2-5; TRBD1 is a possible D gene (6 bases). V was trimmed by 3 bases and J by 1 base, leaving 9 bases between them. CDR3 length equals 13 residues. Germline V gene data show CDR1 as SQVTM and CDR2 as ANQGSEA. CDR3 sequence: CSVDPDSQETQYF. CDR3 bases: TGCAGCGTTGACCCGGACAGCCAAGAGACCCAGTACTTC.

This clone was picked up a small number of times. The chain carries TRBV5-6 and TRBJ1-5, with TRBD1 identical over 7 bases. Germline V gene lookup returns CDR1 SGHDT and CDR2 YYEEEE. V was clipped by 0 bases and J by 6 bases; unmatched bases: 6. CDR3 length: 15 residues. As DNA, the CDR3 is TGTGCCAGCAGCTTGGCAGGGGGAATGGGTCAGCCCCAGCATTTT. Translation gives CASSLAGGMGQPQHF.

This clone was detected only once. The rearrangement links TRBV3-1 (or the pseudogene TRBV3-2) to TRBJ1-6, with 9 bases aligning to TRBD1. V lost 3 bases, J lost 7 bases, and 7 bases stayed unmatched. CDR3 size: 16 residues. CDR1 is LGHDT and CDR2 is YNNKEL in the germline V gene (reference sequence). CDR3 protein: CASSHGEDRGNSPLHF. Written as DNA, the CDR3 is TGTGCCAGCAGCCACGGGGAGGACAGGGGAAATTCACCCCTCCACTTT.

The chain carries TRBV19 and TRBJ1-1; perhaps TRBD1 as D (5 bases). Germline lookup yields CDR1 LNHDA and CDR2 SQIVND (reference sequence). This CDR3 is 13 amino acids long. The ends were cut back, 3 bases at V and 5 bases at J, with 10 bases in the middle. CDR3 sequence: CASSMQGNTEAFF. As DNA, the CDR3 is TGTGCCAGTAGTATGCAGGGAAATACTGAAGCTTTCTTT.

This chain uses TRBV27 with TRBJ2-7; the D gene is possibly TRBD2 (6 bases). This CDR3 spans 13 amino acids. The V gene's germline CDR1 is MNHEY and CDR2 SMNVEV (reference sequence). Trimming stripped 6 bases from V and 4 bases from J, with 13 bases between. The CDR3 DNA reads as TGTGCCAGCAGCCTGGAAGGGACTTACGAGCAGTACTTC. It encodes CASSLEGTYEQYF.

The chain employs TRBV11-1 and TRBJ2-2; TRBD2 agrees at 10 bases. This CDR3 spans 16 amino acids. The J segment lost 0 bases and the V segment lost 5 bases, leaving 3 bases of the junction unmatched. The germline V gene has CDR1 SGHAT and CDR2 FQDESV (reference sequence). CDR3 sequence: CASSLGLAANTGELFF. The CDR3 region has the DNA TGTGCCAGCAGCCTCGGACTAGCGGCGAACACCGGGGAGCTGTTTTTT.

V and J are TRBV6-5 and TRBJ1-2, with D tentatively TRBD1 (6 bases). Germline V gene lookup returns CDR1 MNHEY and CDR2 SVGAGI. The CDR3 spans 13 residues. V lost 5 bases to trimming and J lost 7 bases, with 14 bases between them. The CDR3 sequence is CASSPAGEGGYTF. CDR3 nucleotides: TGTGCCAGCAGTCCTGCAGGGGAGGGTGGCTACACCTTC.

CDR3 in amino acids: CASSLAQGSYNEQFF. As DNA, the CDR3 is TGTGCCAGCAGCTTAGCTCAGGGGAGTTACAATGAGCAGTTCTTC. The chain joins TRBV7-7 to TRBJ2-1, with D possibly being TRBD1 (6 bases). The V end was cut by 0 bases, the J end by 4 bases, with 10 bases between. CDR1 is SSHAT and CDR2 is FNYEAQ in the germline V gene (reference sequence). CDR3 length equals 15 residues.

The chain carries TRBV30 and TRBJ2-1; the D is unclear. The V end lost 1 base, the J end lost 7 bases, and 11 bases lay between the germline ends. This CDR3 contains 13 residues. CDR1 and CDR2 from the germline V gene are GTSNPN and SVGIG (reference sequence). CDR3 sequence: CAWSGQVNNEQFF. The DNA of the CDR3 is TGTGCCTGGAGTGGGCAGGTTAATAATGAGCAGTTCTTC.

V usage is TRBV6-6 and J usage is TRBJ2-1; 8 bases line up with TRBD2. CDR1 MNHNY and CDR2 SVGAGI come from the germline V gene (reference sequence). V lost 0 bases and J lost 9; bases outside the gene matches: 7. This CDR3 has 15 amino acids. CDR3 protein: CASSYSTSANLEQFF. As DNA, the CDR3 is TGTGCCAGCAGTTACTCGACTAGCGCCAATCTTGAGCAGTTCTTC.

The rearrangement links TRBV12-3 or TRBV12-4 to TRBJ2-5; unclear D gene. The CDR3 loop spans 11 amino acids. Deletions cut 3 bases from V and 5 bases from J, with 4 bases between. This CDR3 reads CASSLRETQYF. CDR3 DNA: TGTGCCAGCAGTTTGAGGGAGACCCAGTACTTC.

This clone has just one count. The rearrangement links TRBV4-1 to TRBJ1-6; 9 positions match TRBD1. The trim removed 0 bases at V and 10 bases at J, leaving 7 bases unmatched. This CDR3 spans 16 amino acids. The germline V gene has CDR1 MGHRA and CDR2 YSYEKL. The CDR3 DNA sequence: TGCGCCAGCAGCCAAGATATGGGACAGGGCGGCTCACCCCTCCACTTT. Amino acid sequence: CASSQDMGQGGSPLHF.

The gene calls are TRBV18 and TRBJ1-6; D remains ambiguous. V was clipped by 6 bases and J by 10 bases, with 16 bases between them. Germline-derived CDR1 and CDR2 are KGHSH and LQKENI. CDR3 length equals 14 residues. The CDR3 coding sequence is TGTGCCAGCTCTCAGGATCTAACGGTATCACCCCTCCACTTT. Translation gives CASSQDLTVSPLHF.

The gene calls are TRBV6-5 and TRBJ1-2; weak D call: TRBD1 (5 bases). The CDR3 is 13 amino acids. The V gene's germline CDR1 is MNHEY and CDR2 SVGAGI. Trimming pared 0 bases from V and 7 bases from J, leaving 9 bases between. DNA of the CDR3: TGTGCCAGCAGTTACTCGGAGCAGGGTGGCTACACCTTC. It encodes CASSYSEQGGYTF.